These T cell receptor beta chains were read from a single sample in a study of T cell responses to AZD1222 COVID-19 vaccine. TCRdb's table, derived via immunoSEQ multiplex PCR, lists solely in-frame clones and lacks some. The sample contains about 120,000 clones, 85% to 95% of which appear only once. Specimen: peripheral blood, collected 28 days after the second AZD1222 dose. These receptors came from an adult who received the AZD1222 COVID-19 vaccine. The CDR3 runs from the conserved cysteine through the conserved F or W. A D gene is named only where the DNA matches it firmly. Clone size is given for some rows only: seen once, a few or many times, or a class if the clone is expanded.

v_gene: TRBV5-1
j_gene: TRBJ1-1
abundance: .
d_gene: .
CDR3nt: TGCGCCAGCAGGGAACTACAGTTCTCTACCACTGAAGCTTTCTTT
CDR3aa: CASRELQFSTTEAFF

v_gene: TRBV27
j_gene: TRBJ2-7
abundance: .
d_gene: .
CDR3nt: TGTGCCAGCAGGTCCCACCTTGGGCCCTACGAGCAGTACTTC
CDR3aa: CASRSHLGPYEQYF

v_gene: TRBV29-1
j_gene: TRBJ2-5
abundance: .
d_gene: TRBD2
CDR3nt: TGCAGCGTTCGGGAGGTTCAAGAGACCCAGTACTTC
CDR3aa: CSVREVQETQYF

v_gene: TRBV7-2
j_gene: TRBJ1-2
abundance: .
d_gene: .
CDR3nt: TGTGCCAGCAGCTTAGTCGGGGCAGAGACCTATGGCTACACCTTC
CDR3aa: CASSLVGAETYGYTF

v_gene: TRBV7-9
j_gene: TRBJ1-5
abundance: .
d_gene: .
CDR3nt: TGTGCCAGCAGCTTAGACGGATATCAGCCCCAGCATTTT
CDR3aa: CASSLDGYQPQHF

v_gene: TRBV12-3/TRBV12-4
j_gene: TRBJ1-1
abundance: .
d_gene: .
CDR3nt: TGTGCCAGCAGTTCCCGGCGCTACACTGAAGCTTTCTTT
CDR3aa: CASSSRRYTEAFF

v_gene: TRBV19
j_gene: TRBJ1-1
abundance: .
d_gene: .
CDR3nt: TGTGCCAGTAGTTCCGTTGCCAGGACTGAAGCTTTCTTT
CDR3aa: CASSSVARTEAFF

v_gene: TRBV2
j_gene: TRBJ2-7
abundance: .
d_gene: TRBD2
CDR3nt: TGTGCCAGCAGTTCCGGGAGGCGGGCCGGGGGGGAGCAGTACTTC
CDR3aa: CASSSGRRAGGEQYF

v_gene: TRBV7-9
j_gene: TRBJ1-2
abundance: once
d_gene: TRBD1
CDR3nt: TGTGCCAGCCTTGCTGAGGGGGCGCTTAACTATGGCTACACCTTC
CDR3aa: CASLAEGALNYGYTF

v_gene: TRBV7-3
j_gene: TRBJ1-1
abundance: .
d_gene: .
CDR3nt: TGTGCCAGCAGCATGTCTCAAAGGTCGGAAACTTTCTTT
CDR3aa: CASSMSQRSETFF

v_gene: TRBV7-9
j_gene: TRBJ1-2
abundance: .
d_gene: TRBD1
CDR3nt: TGTGCCAGCAGCTTAACTCAGGGGGATAACTATGGCTACACCTTC
CDR3aa: CASSLTQGDNYGYTF

v_gene: TRBV5-5
j_gene: TRBJ1-6
abundance: .
d_gene: .
CDR3nt: TGTGCCAGCAGCTCGGTTGTACAGGGCCTTAATTCACCCCTCCACTTT
CDR3aa: CASSSVVQGLNSPLHF

v_gene: TRBV18
j_gene: TRBJ1-1
abundance: .
d_gene: .
CDR3nt: TGTGCCAGCTCACCGGTCCAGGGGAACACTGAAGCTTTCTTT
CDR3aa: CASSPVQGNTEAFF

v_gene: TRBV5-1
j_gene: TRBJ2-3
abundance: .
d_gene: .
CDR3nt: TGCGCCAGCAGCTTGGGAGAAACCCGGGGTCGAGATACGCAGTATTTT
CDR3aa: CASSLGETRGRDTQYF

v_gene: TRBV4-1
j_gene: TRBJ2-7
abundance: .
d_gene: TRBD1
CDR3nt: TGCGCCAGCAGCCAAGATTGGGACAGATCCTACGAGCAGTACTTC
CDR3aa: CASSQDWDRSYEQYF

v_gene: TRBV7-8
j_gene: TRBJ2-5
abundance: .
d_gene: .
CDR3nt: TGTGCCAGCAGCTTAAACCTTCTAACATCTGGGGGCCCCCAAGAGACCCAGTACTTC
CDR3aa: CASSLNLLTSGGPQETQYF

v_gene: TRBV5-6
j_gene: TRBJ1-3
abundance: .
d_gene: TRBD1
CDR3nt: TGTGCCAGCAGCGGGAGACTACAGGGGATAGCTGGAAACACCATATATTTT
CDR3aa: CASSGRLQGIAGNTIYF

v_gene: TRBV9
j_gene: TRBJ2-7
abundance: .
d_gene: .
CDR3nt: TGTGCCAGCAGCCTATACTACGAGCAGTACTTC
CDR3aa: CASSLYYEQYF

v_gene: TRBV11-1
j_gene: TRBJ2-4
abundance: .
d_gene: .
CDR3nt: TGTGCCAGCAGCTTAGCACAGGGTTCGCTTTTAGCCAAAAACATTCAGTACTTC
CDR3aa: CASSLAQGSLLAKNIQYF

v_gene: TRBV3-1/TRBV3-2
j_gene: TRBJ2-1
abundance: once
d_gene: TRBD2
CDR3nt: TGTGCCAGCAGCCAAGGGACTAGCGGGAGTAGCAATGAGCAGTTCTTC
CDR3aa: CASSQGTSGSSNEQFF

v_gene: TRBV7-6
j_gene: TRBJ2-2
abundance: .
d_gene: TRBD1
CDR3nt: TGTGCCAGCAGCGTACGACAGGGGGCGAATACCGGGGAGCTGTTTTTT
CDR3aa: CASSVRQGANTGELFF

v_gene: TRBV6-5
j_gene: TRBJ2-1
abundance: .
d_gene: .
CDR3nt: TGTGCCAGCAGTTACCGGAGCAGCGGACGGCGTGAGCAGTTCTTC
CDR3aa: CASSYRSSGRREQFF

v_gene: TRBV6-2/TRBV6-3
j_gene: TRBJ2-5
abundance: .
d_gene: TRBD1
CDR3nt: TGTGCCAGCAGTTCCGGGGGACAGGGGATTGAGACCCAGTACTTC
CDR3aa: CASSSGGQGIETQYF

v_gene: TRBV10-2
j_gene: TRBJ2-5
abundance: .
d_gene: TRBD2
CDR3nt: TGCGCCAGCAGTGCACGACTAGCGGGGGGGCTCCAAGAGACCCAGTACTTC
CDR3aa: CASSARLAGGLQETQYF

v_gene: TRBV7-9
j_gene: TRBJ1-2
abundance: .
d_gene: TRBD1
CDR3nt: TGTGCCAGCAGCGCCGACCGGGACAGGGATTATGGCTACACCTTC
CDR3aa: CASSADRDRDYGYTF

v_gene: TRBV6-6
j_gene: TRBJ2-1
abundance: .
d_gene: .
CDR3nt: TGTGCCAGCAGTACCGGAGGGCGCGATGAGCAGTTCTTC
CDR3aa: CASSTGGRDEQFF

v_gene: TRBV7-2
j_gene: TRBJ1-4
abundance: .
d_gene: TRBD1
CDR3nt: TGTGCCAGCAGCCCAATAAGACAGGGAGATGAAAAACTGTTTTTT
CDR3aa: CASSPIRQGDEKLFF

v_gene: TRBV5-3
j_gene: TRBJ2-3
abundance: .
d_gene: .
CDR3nt: TGTGCCAGAAGCGGAATCACGACGATCACAGATACGCAGTATTTT
CDR3aa: CARSGITTITDTQYF

v_gene: TRBV5-6
j_gene: TRBJ2-3
abundance: .
d_gene: .
CDR3nt: TGTGCCAGCAGCTTGGAGGGGCACCCCCGGCCCAATTTT
CDR3aa: CASSLEGHPRPNF

v_gene: TRBV11-2
j_gene: TRBJ1-2
abundance: .
d_gene: .
CDR3nt: TGTGCCAGCAGCTTAGGGGGGGATCTCTTTGGCTACACCTTC
CDR3aa: CASSLGGDLFGYTF

v_gene: TRBV6-2/TRBV6-3
j_gene: TRBJ2-1
abundance: .
d_gene: TRBD2
CDR3nt: TGTGCCAGCAGTTACTCTACTAGCGGGGGGGCCTTAAGGAGGAATGAGCAGTTCTTC
CDR3aa: CASSYSTSGGALRRNEQFF

v_gene: TRBV3-1/TRBV3-2
j_gene: TRBJ2-5
abundance: .
d_gene: .
CDR3nt: TGTGCCAGCGGCCGCCCCTCGGAGGAGACCCAGTACTTC
CDR3aa: CASGRPSEETQYF

v_gene: TRBV27
j_gene: TRBJ2-6
abundance: .
d_gene: .
CDR3nt: TGTGCCAGCAGTCTGGCAAGAACTGGGGCCAACGTCCTGACTTTC
CDR3aa: CASSLARTGANVLTF

v_gene: TRBV5-4
j_gene: TRBJ2-2
abundance: .
d_gene: TRBD2
CDR3nt: TGTGCCAGCAGCTTGTCTAGCGGGGGCCGGGGCACCGGGGAGCTGTTTTTT
CDR3aa: CASSLSSGGRGTGELFF

v_gene: TRBV18
j_gene: TRBJ1-5
abundance: .
d_gene: .
CDR3nt: TGTGCCAGCTCACCAGATGTGGATCAGCCCCAGCATTTT
CDR3aa: CASSPDVDQPQHF

v_gene: TRBV18
j_gene: TRBJ2-1
abundance: once
d_gene: .
CDR3nt: TGTGCCAGCTCACCACTAGCGACAACGAATGAGCAGTTCTTC
CDR3aa: CASSPLATTNEQFF

v_gene: TRBV25-1
j_gene: TRBJ2-5
abundance: .
d_gene: .
CDR3nt: TGTGCCAGCAGTGAATTGGGTCAGGGTGGAGAGACCCAGTACTTC
CDR3aa: CASSELGQGGETQYF

v_gene: TRBV4-3
j_gene: TRBJ1-1
abundance: .
d_gene: .
CDR3nt: TGCGCCAGCAGCCAAGATCGGACCACTGAAGCTTTCTTT
CDR3aa: CASSQDRTTEAFF

v_gene: TRBV27
j_gene: TRBJ2-7
abundance: .
d_gene: .
CDR3nt: TGTGCCAGCAGTTTGTCCGGATCTACCAAGGGGCAGTACTTC
CDR3aa: CASSLSGSTKGQYF

v_gene: TRBV5-1
j_gene: TRBJ2-5
abundance: .
d_gene: TRBD2
CDR3nt: TGCGCCAGCACTCCGGGAGGGCGCGGGGAGACCCAGTACTTC
CDR3aa: CASTPGGRGETQYF

v_gene: TRBV6-5
j_gene: TRBJ2-1
abundance: medium-sized
d_gene: .
CDR3nt: TGTGCCAGCAGTTACAATTCGGCGAGCTACAATGAGCAGTTCTTC
CDR3aa: CASSYNSASYNEQFF

v_gene: TRBV2
j_gene: TRBJ1-1
abundance: few
d_gene: TRBD1
CDR3nt: TGTGCCAGCAGTGCCGGGACAGCCCTCGAAGCTTTCTTT
CDR3aa: CASSAGTALEAFF

v_gene: TRBV10-3
j_gene: TRBJ1-1
abundance: .
d_gene: .
CDR3nt: TGTGCCATCAACGGGGATGGAATGAACACTGAAGCTTTCTTT
CDR3aa: CAINGDGMNTEAFF

v_gene: TRBV19
j_gene: TRBJ1-5
abundance: .
d_gene: TRBD1
CDR3nt: TGTGCCAGTAGTCGCCGACAGGGGGAACGCAATCAGCCCCAGCATTTT
CDR3aa: CASSRRQGERNQPQHF

v_gene: TRBV11-2
j_gene: TRBJ2-7
abundance: .
d_gene: TRBD1
CDR3nt: TGTGCCAGCAGCTTATCCGGGACAGGGAGGACCGAGCAGTACTTC
CDR3aa: CASSLSGTGRTEQYF

v_gene: TRBV13
j_gene: TRBJ2-3
abundance: .
d_gene: TRBD2
CDR3nt: TGTGCCAGCAGCTTACGGCGGGAGGCCGTGACAGATACGCAGTATTTT
CDR3aa: CASSLRREAVTDTQYF

v_gene: TRBV18
j_gene: TRBJ1-1
abundance: .
d_gene: TRBD1
CDR3nt: TGTGCCAGCTCAGGACAGTCAGGGGGCACGAACACTGAAGCTTTCTTT
CDR3aa: CASSGQSGGTNTEAFF

v_gene: TRBV27
j_gene: TRBJ2-3
abundance: .
d_gene: .
CDR3nt: TGTGCCAGCAGCTACGGAGATACGCAGTATTTT
CDR3aa: CASSYGDTQYF

v_gene: TRBV5-1
j_gene: TRBJ2-5
abundance: .
d_gene: .
CDR3nt: TGCGCCAGCAGCTTGGAAGGAAGGGCCCAGTACTTC
CDR3aa: CASSLEGRAQYF

v_gene: TRBV11-2
j_gene: TRBJ2-7
abundance: large
d_gene: .
CDR3nt: TGTGCCAGCAGCTTAGATCTGGGAATGCAGTACTTC
CDR3aa: CASSLDLGMQYF

v_gene: TRBV7-8
j_gene: TRBJ1-1
abundance: .
d_gene: .
CDR3nt: TGTGCCAGCAGCTTAGCGATGGCAAGGAACACTGAAGCTTTCTTT
CDR3aa: CASSLAMARNTEAFF

v_gene: TRBV6-2/TRBV6-3
j_gene: TRBJ1-1
abundance: .
d_gene: TRBD1
CDR3nt: TGTGCCAGCAGTTACTCCAACAGGGGAACTGAAGCTTTCTTT
CDR3aa: CASSYSNRGTEAFF

v_gene: TRBV7-9
j_gene: TRBJ1-2
abundance: .
d_gene: .
CDR3nt: TGTGCCAGCAGCTTACCGGGGGGGGCGGATGGCTACACCTTC
CDR3aa: CASSLPGGADGYTF

v_gene: TRBV7-2
j_gene: TRBJ2-1
abundance: .
d_gene: .
CDR3nt: TGTGCCAGCAGCTCCCAAAGGGGGTTCATCAATGAGCAGTTCTTC
CDR3aa: CASSSQRGFINEQFF

v_gene: TRBV7-2
j_gene: TRBJ1-6
abundance: .
d_gene: .
CDR3nt: TGTGCCAGCAGCGAGGAGTATAATTCACCCCTCCACTTT
CDR3aa: CASSEEYNSPLHF

v_gene: TRBV19
j_gene: TRBJ1-2
abundance: once
d_gene: .
CDR3nt: TGTGCCAGTAGTATTTCCCGGGGTGGGACATCGCCGCTGGGCTACACCTTC
CDR3aa: CASSISRGGTSPLGYTF

v_gene: TRBV5-4
j_gene: TRBJ2-1
abundance: .
d_gene: TRBD2
CDR3nt: TGTGCCAGCAGCGCGGGACTAGCGGGAGCCAATGAGCAGTTCTTC
CDR3aa: CASSAGLAGANEQFF

v_gene: TRBV18
j_gene: TRBJ1-4
abundance: .
d_gene: .
CDR3nt: TGTGCCAGCACACCCTCCAGGCTGAATGAAAAACTGTTTTTT
CDR3aa: CASTPSRLNEKLFF

v_gene: TRBV11-2
j_gene: TRBJ2-5
abundance: .
d_gene: .
CDR3nt: TGTGCCAGCAGCTTAGAATGGTCTGGGTTGCGGGAGACCCAGTACTTC
CDR3aa: CASSLEWSGLRETQYF

v_gene: TRBV3-1/TRBV3-2
j_gene: TRBJ2-5
abundance: once
d_gene: TRBD2
CDR3nt: TGTGCCAGCAGCCCTAGACTAGCTGGGGGCCAGTACTTC
CDR3aa: CASSPRLAGGQYF